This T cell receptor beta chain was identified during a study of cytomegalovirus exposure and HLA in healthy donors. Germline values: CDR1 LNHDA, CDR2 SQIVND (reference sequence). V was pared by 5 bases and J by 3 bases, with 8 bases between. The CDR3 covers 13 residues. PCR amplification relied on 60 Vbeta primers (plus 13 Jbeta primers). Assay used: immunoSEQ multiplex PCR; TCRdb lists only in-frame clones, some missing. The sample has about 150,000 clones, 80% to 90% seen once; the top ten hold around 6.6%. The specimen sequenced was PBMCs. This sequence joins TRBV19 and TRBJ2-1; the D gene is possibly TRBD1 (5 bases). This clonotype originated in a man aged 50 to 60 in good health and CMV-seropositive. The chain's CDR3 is CASSADSYNEQFF. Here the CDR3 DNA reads TGTGCCAGTAGTGCTGACAGCTACAATGAGCAGTTCTTC.